This TCR beta chain was sequenced for a study of blood T cell repertoires in COVID-19 (dated by TCRdb to 2019 to 2021). About the full investigation: Collaborator samples came from the United States, Italy and Spain and covered acute and convalescent phases of COVID-19. Samples came from the ongoing ImmuneRACE study (first 160 participants) plus 1,254 subjects from 6 global collaborators. The prospective study material was composed of cDNA or gDNA derived from T cells, B-cell-depleted T cells, or PBMCs. Sample metadata almost always included a de-identified subject ID, COVID-19 status, age in years and sex. Deeply sampled blood TCRbeta repertoires from subjects exposed to, actively infected with, or recovered from COVID-19 were included in the dataset. Where available, HLA class I and class II types were taken from metadata supplied by the sample provider and were not determined by assay-based typing. The repertoires were made available in a free public database intended to serve as a resource for research on the immune response to SARS-CoV-2. On the study overall, not on this receptor specifically: The quantity of clinical and demographic metadata differed by source and by participant and was supplied without curation.

TCRbeta CDR3 regions were amplified from genomic DNA using the immunoSEQ Assay, a bias-controlled multiplex PCR. The study's processing was this. The number of nucleated cells in each sample was estimated from the amplification of reference gene primers within the assay. To quantify the absolute abundance of each unique TCRbeta CDR3 rearrangement, sequence reads were collapsed and filtered. For each sample, productive Simpson clonality was calculated as the square root of Simpson's diversity index across productive rearrangements. TCRdb carries this immuneACCESS record with in-frame sequences only. Its versions omit some clonotypes, under half of them owing to an unresolved V gene in the studies checked, with the rest unexplained. The DNA was the basis for D and trimming; V, J and clone size are from that table. Counted in this sample were 390,000 or so clones; 85% to 90% of them appeared once. The top ten hold 0.9% to 1.1% of the sample.

Enrolling through a virtual design, the prospective study's participants ranged in age from roughly 18 to 95 years and lived across roughly 24 United States geographic areas. Cohort assignment in the prospective study relied on participant-reported clinical history from a screening survey and a study questionnaire. ImmuneRACE Cohort 3 recovered participants were defined by two consecutive negative NP/OP PCR tests, healthcare professional clearance, or symptom resolution. Each participant in the prospective study had whole blood, serum and a nasopharyngeal or oropharyngeal swab collected by mobile phlebotomists. Participants in the prospective study had the option to provide additional blood draws and questionnaires over an approximately 2-month period. Prospective study blood samples were shipped either frozen or at room temperature before DNA extraction. Regarding this clone: The specificity of this receptor is unknown. No qualities accompany the bases; no much larger clone lies one base away.

Between the V and J ends, shortened by 0 bases and 6 bases respectively, the junction contains 13 bases. Per the germline V gene (reference sequence), LGHDT is the CDR1 and YNNKEL is the CDR2. Including cysteine and phenylalanine, the CDR3 has 15 amino acids. Just CDR3 DNA is preserved here, 45 bases in frame from base 1. This clonotype originated in a young man who had recovered from COVID-19. The rearrangement joined TRBV3-1 (or the pseudogene TRBV3-2) to TRBJ2-3; a weak D assignment points to TRBD2 (6 bases agree). The sequenced sample consisted of PBMCs or T cells enriched from blood (not recorded which). Read as DNA, the sequence is TGTGCCAGCAGCCAAGAACCGGCGGGGCAGGATACGCAGTATTTT. This is translated as CASSQEPAGQDTQYF.